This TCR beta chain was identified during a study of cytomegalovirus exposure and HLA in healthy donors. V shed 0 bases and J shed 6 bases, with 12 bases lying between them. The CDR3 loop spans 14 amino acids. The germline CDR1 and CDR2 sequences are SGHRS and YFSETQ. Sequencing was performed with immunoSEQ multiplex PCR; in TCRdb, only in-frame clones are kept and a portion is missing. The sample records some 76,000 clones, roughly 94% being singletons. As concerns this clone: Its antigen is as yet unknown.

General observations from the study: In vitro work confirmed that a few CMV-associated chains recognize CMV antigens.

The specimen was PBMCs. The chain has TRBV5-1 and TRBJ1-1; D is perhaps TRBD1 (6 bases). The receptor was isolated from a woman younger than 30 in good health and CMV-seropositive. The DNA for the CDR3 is TGCGCCAGCAGCTTGGGGACAGTCTTCCCTGAAGCTTTCTTT. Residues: CASSLGTVFPEAFF.